Below, 5 T cell receptor beta chains from the same sample are listed, as sequenced in a study of post-analysis software for immune sequencing data. Study-wide findings and caveats: Four or five TRBV segments occurring more often in patients than controls included TRBV5-6, TRBV5-1 and TRBV20-1.

Presence of unique molecular identifiers characterized the TCR beta cDNA libraries. TCRdb called the PCR reads again in MiXCR, with one record for every CDR3 protein. This table holds 750,000 to 950,000 distinct CDR3 sequences, 53% found once. What these receptors recognize is not known. Sequencing was carried out using blood. The origin of the receptors is a girl aged 5-17 years with multiple sclerosis.

V and J are TRBV29-1 and TRBJ2-5, with 9 bases matching TRBD1. The J call is uncertain, as TRBJ2-7 better fits the DNA end. The length of the CDR3 is 13 residues. Per the germline V gene, CDR1 is SQVTM and CDR2 is ANQGSEA. Here the CDR3 reads CSVETGGYNEQYF. CDR3 in DNA: TGCAGCGTTGAGACAGGGGGTTATAACGAGCAGTACTTC.

The chain has TRBV7-2 and TRBJ2-7; 12 bases agree with TRBD2. Germline CDR1 is SGHTA and CDR2 is FQGNSA. Trimming took 1 base from V and 4 from J; bases not matched to a gene: 8. The CDR3 consists of 17 residues. The CDR3 loop is CASSLDASGRVLYEQYF. CDR3 nucleotides: TGTGCCAGCAGCTTAGACGCTAGCGGGAGGGTGTTATACGAGCAGTACTTC.

The V and J genes are TRBV6-6 and TRBJ1-2; D ambiguous. The germline CDR1 and CDR2 sequences are MNHNY and SVGAGI (reference sequence). Trimming left V 0 bases short and J 8 bases short, with 13 bases between. This CDR3 contains 14 residues. This CDR3 reads CASSYSRAVRGYTF. The CDR3 region has the DNA TGTGCCAGCAGTTACTCTAGGGCCGTGAGAGGCTACACCTTC.

The J gene is TRBJ2-3, the V gene TRBV12-3 or TRBV12-4; 8 positions match TRBD1. This CDR3 is 14 amino acids long. V dropped 9 bases and J dropped 3; count of bases not matched to a gene: 8. CDR3 loop: CASTDRGQTDTQYF. The CDR3 DNA sequence: TGTGCCAGTACCGACAGGGGTCAGACAGATACGCAGTATTTT.

Remarks on this clonotype: One end of the junction is discordant with germline, which a read error may explain. The chain links TRBV5-1 to TRBJ1-4, with D unresolved. CDR3 size: 15 residues. Germline V gene data show CDR1 as SGHRS and CDR2 as YFSETQ. The CDR3 DNA is TGCGCCAGCAGCCCTTACCCACTGGTGAATGGAAAACTGTTTTTT. This translates into CASSPYPLVNGKLFF.